The rows below give T cell receptor beta chains drawn from one sample of a study of graft-versus-host responses after intestinal transplantation. Which antigens these TCRs recognize remains unknown. Repertoires were generated with immunoSEQ multiplex PCR, while TCRdb's copy carries only in-frame clones and drops some. The sample lists 98,000 or so clones; about 90% were seen once. Sequenced here: unstimulated CD4+ T cells sorted from spleen or lymph node cells, sampled before intestinal transplant. These receptor sequences come from a human donor who received an intestinal transplant. Each CDR3 is given with its conserved first and last residue. The D gene is left open where the match is weak. Clone size is shown for a subset of rows, as once, few, many or a class of expanded clone.

j_gene: TRBJ2-1
abundance: once
d_gene: .
v_gene: TRBV12-2
CDR3aa: CASPFYNEQFF
CDR3nt: TGTGCAAGTCCTTTCTACAATGAGCAGTTCTTC

j_gene: TRBJ2-3
abundance: .
d_gene: .
v_gene: TRBV6-1
CDR3aa: CASTPQGGGLDTQYF
CDR3nt: TGTGCCAGCACCCCCCAGGGGGGGGGACTGGATACGCAGTATTTT

j_gene: TRBJ2-2
abundance: .
d_gene: .
v_gene: TRBV11-2
CDR3aa: CASSFYRVNTGELFF
CDR3nt: TGTGCCAGCAGCTTTTACAGGGTGAACACCGGGGAGCTGTTTTTT

j_gene: TRBJ1-4
abundance: few
d_gene: .
v_gene: TRBV28
CDR3aa: CASSSDVEKLFF
CDR3nt: TGTGCCAGCAGTTCGGATGTCGAAAAACTGTTTTTT

j_gene: TRBJ2-3
abundance: .
d_gene: TRBD2
v_gene: TRBV5-1
CDR3aa: CASSLATASGKSTDTQYF
CDR3nt: TGCGCCAGCAGCTTGGCCACGGCTAGCGGGAAGAGCACAGATACGCAGTATTTT

j_gene: TRBJ1-1
abundance: .
d_gene: .
v_gene: TRBV5-1
CDR3aa: CASSFKVGAGNTEAFF
CDR3nt: TGCGCCAGCAGCTTCAAGGTAGGGGCCGGGAACACTGAAGCTTTCTTT

j_gene: TRBJ2-5
abundance: .
d_gene: .
v_gene: TRBV5-1
CDR3aa: CASSLAGGPETQYF
CDR3nt: TGCGCCAGCAGCTTGGCCGGGGGGCCCGAGACCCAGTACTTC

j_gene: TRBJ1-4
abundance: few
d_gene: .
v_gene: TRBV7-9
CDR3aa: CASSLVVGYATNEKLFF
CDR3nt: TGTGCCAGCAGCTTAGTAGTCGGCTATGCAACTAATGAAAAACTGTTTTTT

j_gene: TRBJ1-6
abundance: .
d_gene: .
v_gene: TRBV6-6
CDR3aa: CASRDNGNSPLHF
CDR3nt: TGTGCCAGCCGGGACAACGGAAATTCACCCCTCCACTTT

j_gene: TRBJ1-6
abundance: .
d_gene: .
v_gene: TRBV20-1
CDR3aa: CSAHPSPLHF
CDR3nt: TGCAGTGCTCACCCTTCACCCCTCCACTTT

j_gene: TRBJ2-1
abundance: .
d_gene: .
v_gene: TRBV10-2
CDR3aa: CASSEPTGGGSYNEQFF
CDR3nt: TGCGCCAGCAGTGAGCCGACCGGCGGAGGCTCCTACAATGAGCAGTTCTTC

j_gene: TRBJ2-3
abundance: .
d_gene: TRBD2
v_gene: TRBV15
CDR3aa: CATSRGLAGTDTQYF
CDR3nt: TGTGCCACCAGCAGGGGACTAGCGGGGACAGATACGCAGTATTTT

j_gene: TRBJ1-6
abundance: .
d_gene: TRBD1
v_gene: TRBV5-1
CDR3aa: CASSLGTGDSPLHF
CDR3nt: TGCGCCAGCAGCCTCGGAACAGGGGATTCACCCCTCCACTTT

j_gene: TRBJ1-6
abundance: .
d_gene: .
v_gene: TRBV9
CDR3aa: CASSVLTAAGPDSPLHF
CDR3nt: TGTGCCAGCAGCGTCCTGACAGCGGCGGGGCCGGATTCACCCCTCCACTTT

j_gene: TRBJ2-3
abundance: .
d_gene: TRBD1
v_gene: TRBV6-5
CDR3aa: CASRRTGSDTQYF
CDR3nt: TGTGCCAGCAGACGGACAGGGTCAGATACGCAGTATTTT

j_gene: TRBJ1-3
abundance: .
d_gene: TRBD1
v_gene: TRBV6-5
CDR3aa: CASSMTGGAGNTIYF
CDR3nt: TGTGCCAGCAGTATGACAGGGGGCGCCGGAAACACCATATATTTT

j_gene: TRBJ2-7
abundance: .
d_gene: .
v_gene: TRBV10-3
CDR3aa: CAIRPTWGSTYEQYF
CDR3nt: TGTGCCATCAGACCCACCTGGGGGTCGACCTACGAGCAGTACTTC

j_gene: TRBJ2-7
abundance: .
d_gene: TRBD1
v_gene: TRBV5-1
CDR3aa: CASSLNRGNYEQYF
CDR3nt: TGCGCCAGCAGCTTGAACAGGGGGAACTACGAGCAGTACTTC

j_gene: TRBJ2-5
abundance: .
d_gene: .
v_gene: TRBV25-1
CDR3aa: CASSGTVQETQYF
CDR3nt: TGTGCCAGCAGTGGGACAGTCCAAGAGACCCAGTACTTC

j_gene: TRBJ2-6
abundance: .
d_gene: TRBD1
v_gene: TRBV9
CDR3aa: CASSATQAPGQANSGANVLTF
CDR3nt: TGTGCCAGCAGCGCAACTCAAGCACCGGGACAGGCCAACTCTGGGGCCAACGTCCTGACTTTC

j_gene: TRBJ2-3
abundance: .
d_gene: .
v_gene: TRBV4-1
CDR3aa: CAGVEYLDTQYF
CDR3nt: TGCGCCGGAGTAGAGTACCTAGATACGCAGTATTTT

j_gene: TRBJ1-1
abundance: .
d_gene: TRBD1
v_gene: TRBV6-5
CDR3aa: CASSLPGQGSTEAFF
CDR3nt: TGTGCCAGCAGCCTCCCGGGACAGGGGAGCACTGAAGCTTTCTTT

j_gene: TRBJ1-3
abundance: few
d_gene: TRBD1
v_gene: TRBV7-2
CDR3aa: CASSLGNRGGDTIYF
CDR3nt: TGTGCCAGCAGCTTAGGAAACAGGGGCGGGGACACCATATATTTT

j_gene: TRBJ2-3
abundance: .
d_gene: TRBD2
v_gene: TRBV5-6
CDR3aa: CASSLTGLAGLNTQYF
CDR3nt: TGTGCCAGCAGCCTAACGGGACTAGCGGGGTTGAATACGCAGTATTTT

j_gene: TRBJ1-1
abundance: .
d_gene: .
v_gene: TRBV28
CDR3aa: CASTSGQGIGSNTEAFF
CDR3nt: TGTGCCAGCACCTCAGGGCAGGGAATAGGGTCGAACACTGAAGCTTTCTTT

j_gene: TRBJ2-2
abundance: .
d_gene: TRBD2
v_gene: TRBV7-2
CDR3aa: CASSPSGSVLSGELFF
CDR3nt: TGTGCCAGCAGCCCGAGCGGGAGCGTTTTATCCGGGGAGCTGTTTTTT

j_gene: TRBJ2-3
abundance: .
d_gene: TRBD2
v_gene: TRBV2
CDR3aa: CASRVTSGGPIRGKYF
CDR3nt: TGTGCCAGCAGGGTTACTAGCGGGGGGCCCATTCGGGGAAAGTATTTT

j_gene: TRBJ2-2
abundance: once
d_gene: TRBD2
v_gene: TRBV9
CDR3aa: CASSVGLAGGTGELFF
CDR3nt: TGTGCCAGCAGCGTAGGACTAGCGGGAGGCACCGGGGAGCTGTTTTTT

j_gene: TRBJ1-5
abundance: .
d_gene: TRBD1
v_gene: TRBV5-1
CDR3aa: CASSLEGQSQPQHF
CDR3nt: TGCGCCAGCAGCTTAGAGGGACAGAGTCAGCCCCAGCATTTT

j_gene: TRBJ1-6
abundance: .
d_gene: TRBD1
v_gene: TRBV5-1
CDR3aa: CASSLLQGPSYNSPLHF
CDR3nt: TGCGCCAGCAGCTTATTACAGGGGCCCTCCTATAATTCACCCCTCCACTTT

j_gene: TRBJ1-2
abundance: .
d_gene: .
v_gene: TRBV29-1
CDR3aa: CSSSGTNYGYTF
CDR3nt: TGCTCAAGTTCCGGGACTAACTATGGCTACACCTTC

j_gene: TRBJ2-1
abundance: .
d_gene: .
v_gene: TRBV7-3
CDR3aa: CASSSRRHSPYNEQFF
CDR3nt: TGTGCCAGCAGCTCGAGGAGACACAGCCCGTACAATGAGCAGTTCTTC

j_gene: TRBJ2-2
abundance: .
d_gene: TRBD2
v_gene: TRBV4-2
CDR3aa: CASRGTSGVPGELFF
CDR3nt: TGTGCCAGCAGGGGGACTAGCGGGGTACCCGGGGAGCTGTTTTTT

j_gene: TRBJ2-6
abundance: .
d_gene: TRBD2
v_gene: TRBV5-1
CDR3aa: CASSLRAGGVGANVLTF
CDR3nt: TGCGCCAGCAGCTTGAGGGCGGGAGGAGTTGGGGCCAACGTCCTGACTTTC

j_gene: TRBJ1-5
abundance: .
d_gene: TRBD1
v_gene: TRBV19
CDR3aa: CASRDRGLNSNQPQHF
CDR3nt: TGTGCCAGCCGGGACAGGGGGCTCAATAGCAATCAGCCCCAGCATTTT

j_gene: TRBJ1-2
abundance: .
d_gene: .
v_gene: TRBV10-3
CDR3aa: CAISGAATQHNYGYTF
CDR3nt: TGTGCCATCAGTGGGGCGGCGACCCAACATAACTATGGCTACACCTTC

j_gene: TRBJ1-5
abundance: .
d_gene: .
v_gene: TRBV6-6
CDR3aa: CASRLQVNQPQHF
CDR3nt: TGTGCCAGCAGATTACAGGTCAATCAGCCCCAGCATTTT

j_gene: TRBJ2-1
abundance: once
d_gene: TRBD2
v_gene: TRBV5-1
CDR3aa: CASSLVAGLAGGLLDNEQFF
CDR3nt: TGCGCCAGCAGCTTGGTGGCGGGACTAGCGGGGGGGTTACTTGACAATGAGCAGTTCTTC

j_gene: TRBJ1-2
abundance: .
d_gene: .
v_gene: TRBV5-4
CDR3aa: CASSLGYRYGYTF
CDR3nt: TGTGCCAGCAGTTTGGGTTATAGGTATGGCTACACCTTC

j_gene: TRBJ1-1
abundance: .
d_gene: .
v_gene: TRBV27
CDR3aa: CASSFFKNTEAFF
CDR3nt: TGTGCCAGCAGTTTTTTTAAGAACACTGAAGCTTTCTTT

j_gene: TRBJ2-3
abundance: .
d_gene: TRBD2
v_gene: TRBV9
CDR3aa: CASSVAYGTSGGGTQYF
CDR3nt: TGTGCCAGCAGCGTAGCTTACGGGACTAGCGGGGGTGGTACGCAGTATTTT

j_gene: TRBJ2-7
abundance: .
d_gene: .
v_gene: TRBV16
CDR3aa: CASSQAARREQYF
CDR3nt: TGTGCCAGCAGCCAAGCTGCCAGACGCGAGCAGTACTTC

j_gene: TRBJ2-2
abundance: once
d_gene: .
v_gene: TRBV10-3
CDR3aa: CAISRGVAAGELFF
CDR3nt: TGTGCCATCAGTAGGGGGGTGGCGGCCGGGGAGCTGTTTTTT

j_gene: TRBJ2-2
abundance: .
d_gene: TRBD1
v_gene: TRBV2
CDR3aa: CASSRDSHTGELFF
CDR3nt: TGTGCCAGCAGTAGGGACAGTCACACCGGGGAGCTGTTTTTT

j_gene: TRBJ2-1
abundance: .
d_gene: .
v_gene: TRBV7-9
CDR3aa: CASSPRNNEQFF
CDR3nt: TGTGCCAGCAGCCCGAGGAACAATGAGCAGTTCTTC

j_gene: TRBJ2-1
abundance: .
d_gene: TRBD2
v_gene: TRBV2
CDR3aa: CASRRTSGGNEQFF
CDR3nt: TGTGCCAGCAGACGGACTAGCGGTGGTAATGAGCAGTTCTTC

j_gene: TRBJ2-7
abundance: .
d_gene: .
v_gene: TRBV6-5
CDR3aa: CASSDGFSYEQYF
CDR3nt: TGTGCCAGCAGTGATGGGTTCTCCTACGAGCAGTACTTC

j_gene: TRBJ1-1
abundance: once
d_gene: .
v_gene: TRBV6-5
CDR3aa: CASSYEGRNTEAFF
CDR3nt: TGTGCCAGCAGTTACGAGGGCCGGAACACTGAAGCTTTCTTT

j_gene: TRBJ2-5
abundance: .
d_gene: TRBD2
v_gene: TRBV12-5
CDR3aa: CASGLGLAGGETQYF
CDR3nt: TGTGCTAGTGGCCTGGGACTAGCGGGAGGCGAGACCCAGTACTTC